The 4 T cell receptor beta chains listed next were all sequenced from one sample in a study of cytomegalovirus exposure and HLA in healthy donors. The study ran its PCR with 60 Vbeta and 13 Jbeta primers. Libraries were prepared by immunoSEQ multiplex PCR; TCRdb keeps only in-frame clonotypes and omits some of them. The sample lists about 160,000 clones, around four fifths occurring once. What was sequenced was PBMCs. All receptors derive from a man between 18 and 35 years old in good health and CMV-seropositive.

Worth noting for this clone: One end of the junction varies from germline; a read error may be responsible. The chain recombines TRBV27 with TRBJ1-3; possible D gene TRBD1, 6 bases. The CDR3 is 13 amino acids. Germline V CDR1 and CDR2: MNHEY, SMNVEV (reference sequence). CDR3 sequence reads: CASMRGSENTIYF. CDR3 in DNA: TGTGCCAGCATGAGGGGGTCTGAAAACACCATATATTTT.

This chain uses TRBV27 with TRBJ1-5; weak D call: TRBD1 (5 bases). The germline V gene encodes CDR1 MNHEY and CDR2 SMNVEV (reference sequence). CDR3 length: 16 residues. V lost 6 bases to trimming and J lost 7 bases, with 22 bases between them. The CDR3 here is CASSPGGAPQGQPQHF. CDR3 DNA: TGTGCCAGCAGCCCCGGAGGGGCCCCCCAGGGACAGCCCCAGCATTTT.

CDR3 DNA: TGTGCCAGCAGCCCACTCTTCTTCGATGGAGCACATTCAAAGGAATGGAACACTGAAGCTTTCTTT. It yields the protein CASSPLFFDGAHSKEWNTEAFF. The rearrangement uses TRBV9 and TRBJ1-1; D call uncertain. Germline V CDR1 and CDR2: SGDLS, YYNGEE. The CDR3 has 22 amino acids. Trimming cost V 4 bases and J 1 base, with 35 bases left between them.

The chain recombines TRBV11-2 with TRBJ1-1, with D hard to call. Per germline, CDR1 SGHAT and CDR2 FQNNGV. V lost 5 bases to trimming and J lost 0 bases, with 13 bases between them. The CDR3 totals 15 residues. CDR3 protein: CASSGLLPMNTEAFF. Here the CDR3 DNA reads TGTGCCAGCAGCGGACTTCTGCCTATGAACACTGAAGCTTTCTTT. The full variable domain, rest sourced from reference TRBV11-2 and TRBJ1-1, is EAGVAQSPRYKIIEKRQSVAFWCNPISGHATLYWYQQILGQGPKLLIQFQNNGVVDDSQLPKDRFSAERLKGVDSTLKIQPAKLEDSAVYLCASSGLLPMNTEAFFGQGTRLTVV.